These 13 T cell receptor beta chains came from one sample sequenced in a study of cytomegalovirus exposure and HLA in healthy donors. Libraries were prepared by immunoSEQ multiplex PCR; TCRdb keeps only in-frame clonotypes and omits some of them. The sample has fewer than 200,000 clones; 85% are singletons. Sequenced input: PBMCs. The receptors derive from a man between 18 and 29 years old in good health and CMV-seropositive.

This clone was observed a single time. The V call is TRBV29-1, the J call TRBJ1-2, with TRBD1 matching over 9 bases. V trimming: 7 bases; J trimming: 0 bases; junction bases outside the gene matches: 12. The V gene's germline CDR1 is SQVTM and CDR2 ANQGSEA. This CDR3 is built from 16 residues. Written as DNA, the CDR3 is TGCAGCGCCCGTCAGGGACAGGGATACGCTAACTATGGCTACACCTTC. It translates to CSARQGQGYANYGYTF.

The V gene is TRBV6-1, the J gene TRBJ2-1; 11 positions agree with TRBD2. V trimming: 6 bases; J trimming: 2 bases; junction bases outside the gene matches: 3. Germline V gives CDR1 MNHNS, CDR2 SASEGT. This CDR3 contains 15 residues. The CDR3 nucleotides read TGTGCCAGCAGAGTAGCGGGAGGGCCCTACAATGAGCAGTTCTTC. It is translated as CASRVAGGPYNEQFF.

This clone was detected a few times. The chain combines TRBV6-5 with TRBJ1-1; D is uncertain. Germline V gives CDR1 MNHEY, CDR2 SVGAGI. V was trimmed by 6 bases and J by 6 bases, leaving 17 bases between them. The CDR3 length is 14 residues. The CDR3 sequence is CASSRLFEGAEAFF. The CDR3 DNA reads TGTGCCAGCAGCCGCCTTTTCGAGGGCGCTGAAGCTTTCTTT.

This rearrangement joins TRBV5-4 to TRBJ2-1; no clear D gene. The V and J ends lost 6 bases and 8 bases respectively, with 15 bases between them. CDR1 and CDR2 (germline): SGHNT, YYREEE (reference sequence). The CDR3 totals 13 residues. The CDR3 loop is CASTNPLVDEQFF. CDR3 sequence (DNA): TGTGCCAGCACCAACCCGTTAGTCGATGAGCAGTTCTTC.

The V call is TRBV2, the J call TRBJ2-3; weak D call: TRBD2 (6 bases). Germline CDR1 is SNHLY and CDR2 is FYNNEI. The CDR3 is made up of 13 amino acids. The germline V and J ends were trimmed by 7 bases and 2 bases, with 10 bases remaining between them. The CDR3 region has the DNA TGTGCCAGCACTCGGGGGATCACAGATACGCAGTATTTT. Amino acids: CASTRGITDTQYF.

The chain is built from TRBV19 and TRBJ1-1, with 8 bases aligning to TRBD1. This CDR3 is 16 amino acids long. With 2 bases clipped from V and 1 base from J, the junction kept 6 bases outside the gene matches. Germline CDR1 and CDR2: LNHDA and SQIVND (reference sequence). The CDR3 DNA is TGTGCCAGTAGTATAACCGGGACAGGTTGGAACACTGAAGCTTTCTTT. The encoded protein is CASSITGTGWNTEAFF.

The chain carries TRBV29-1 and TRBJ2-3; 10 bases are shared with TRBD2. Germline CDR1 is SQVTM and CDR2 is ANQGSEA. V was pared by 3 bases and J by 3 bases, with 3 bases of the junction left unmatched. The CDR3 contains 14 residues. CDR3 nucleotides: TGCAGCGTTGACCGGACTAGCGGTACAGATACGCAGTATTTT. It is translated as CSVDRTSGTDTQYF.

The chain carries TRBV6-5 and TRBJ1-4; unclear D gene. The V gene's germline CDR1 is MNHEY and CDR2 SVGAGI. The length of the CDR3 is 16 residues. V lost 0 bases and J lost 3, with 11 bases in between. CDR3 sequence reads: CASSYSITGANEKLFF. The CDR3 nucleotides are TGTGCCAGCAGTTACTCGATAACCGGGGCTAATGAAAAACTGTTTTTT.

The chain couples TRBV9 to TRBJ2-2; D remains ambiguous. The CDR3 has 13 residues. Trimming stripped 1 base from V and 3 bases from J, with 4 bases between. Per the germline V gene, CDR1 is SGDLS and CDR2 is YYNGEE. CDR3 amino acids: CASSVHHTGELFF. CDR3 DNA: TGTGCCAGCAGCGTACATCACACCGGGGAGCTGTTTTTT.

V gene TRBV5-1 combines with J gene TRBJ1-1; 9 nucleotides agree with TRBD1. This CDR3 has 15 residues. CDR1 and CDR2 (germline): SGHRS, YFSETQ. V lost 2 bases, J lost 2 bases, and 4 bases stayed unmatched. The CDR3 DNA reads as TGCGCCAGCAGCTTTGGGACAGGGTCCAACACTGAAGCTTTCTTT. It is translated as CASSFGTGSNTEAFF.

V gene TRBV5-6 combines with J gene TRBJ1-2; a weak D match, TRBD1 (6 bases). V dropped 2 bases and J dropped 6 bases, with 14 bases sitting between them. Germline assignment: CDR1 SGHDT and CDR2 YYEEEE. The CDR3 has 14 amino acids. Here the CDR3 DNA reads TGTGCCAGCAGCTTAAGATCCAGGGGCCATGGCTACACCTTC. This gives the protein CASSLRSRGHGYTF.

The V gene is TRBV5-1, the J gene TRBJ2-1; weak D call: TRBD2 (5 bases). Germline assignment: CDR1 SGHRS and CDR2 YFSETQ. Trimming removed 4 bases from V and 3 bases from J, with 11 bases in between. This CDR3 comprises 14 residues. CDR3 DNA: TGCGCCAGCAGCGCGGAGGAAGTCTACAATGAGCAGTTCTTC. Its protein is CASSAEEVYNEQFF.

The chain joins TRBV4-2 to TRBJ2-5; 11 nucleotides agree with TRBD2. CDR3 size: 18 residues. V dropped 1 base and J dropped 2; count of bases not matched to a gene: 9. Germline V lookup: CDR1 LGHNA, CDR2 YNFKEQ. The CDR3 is CASSQGIGTSGIQETQYF. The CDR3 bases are TGTGCCAGCAGCCAAGGGATTGGGACTAGCGGTATTCAAGAGACCCAGTACTTC.